The next 30 T cell receptor beta chains were all read from a single sample in a study of neurological immune-mediated disorders. TCRdb fed the 5' RACE reads into MiXCR, producing one record per CDR3 protein. The table records around 50,000 distinct CDR3 sequences, roughly 24% of them present only once. The sequencing sample was made of PBMCs. All receptors derive from a woman between 65 and 79 years old in good health.

The chain joins TRBV3-1 to TRBJ2-1; unclear D gene. Trimming shortened V by 2 bases and J by 8 bases, and 16 bases separated the two germline ends. The CDR3 is made up of 15 amino acids. Germline V gives CDR1 LGHDT, CDR2 YNNKEL (reference sequence). The CDR3 coding sequence is TGTGCCAGCAGCCAATATGAGCCCGGTAGGGATGAGCAGTTCTTC. The encoded protein is CASSQYEPGRDEQFF.

This clonotype showed up many times. This chain uses TRBV2 with TRBJ2-5; TRBD1 matches 8 bases. Germline CDR1 is SNHLY and CDR2 is FYNNEI. This CDR3 contains 13 residues. Unmatched junction bases numbered 10, after V lost 11 bases and J lost 5 bases. CDR3 nucleotides: TGTGCCCTCAGACAGGGGCGAGAGGAGACCCAGTACTTC. Its translation: CALRQGREETQYF.

This clonotype has ten or more counts. The V call is TRBV20-1, the J call TRBJ1-1; D unclear. The CDR3 runs to 13 residues. Germline CDR1 reads DFQATT; CDR2 reads SNEGSKA (reference sequence). Trimming stripped 3 bases from V and 2 bases from J, with 10 bases between. CDR3 residues: CSASSYFNTEAFF. CDR3 bases: TGCAGTGCTAGTTCGTACTTTAACACTGAAGCTTTCTTT.

The table lists this clonotype with many counts. This chain uses TRBV20-1 with TRBJ2-7, with TRBD2 as a possible D gene (6 bases). V was shortened by 1 base and J by 2 bases, with 9 bases between the two germline ends. The CDR3 sequence is 13 residues long. CDR1 is DFQATT and CDR2 is SNEGSKA in the germline V gene (reference sequence). CDR3 in amino acids: CSARGWTTYEQYF. Here the CDR3 DNA reads TGCAGTGCTAGAGGATGGACTACCTACGAGCAGTACTTC.

This clonotype has a handful of counts. This chain joins TRBV20-1 and TRBJ2-3, with D perhaps matching TRBD1 or TRBD2 (6 bases each). The ends were cut back, 1 base at V and 4 bases at J, with 9 bases in the middle. Germline loops: CDR1 DFQATT, CDR2 SNEGSKA (reference sequence). This CDR3 comprises 13 residues. The CDR3 protein is CSARVGGPDTQYF. The CDR3 DNA follows: TGCAGTGCTAGAGTGGGGGGCCCAGATACGCAGTATTTT.

The V call is TRBV4-1, the J call TRBJ2-3, with D hard to call. CDR1 MGHRA and CDR2 YSYEKL come from the germline V gene. The CDR3 has 16 residues. Trimming left V 5 bases short and J 6 bases short, with 21 bases between. DNA of the CDR3: TGCGCCAGCAGCTCCGGGTCTTACCTGGCCACCGATACGCAGTATTTT. Its translation: CASSSGSYLATDTQYF.

This clonotype was counted many times. The chain couples TRBV5-1 to TRBJ2-3, with D perhaps TRBD2 (5 bases). V was shortened by 0 bases and J by 2 bases, with 10 bases between the two germline ends. The CDR3 is 15 amino acids. Germline V CDR1 and CDR2: SGHRS, YFSETQ. The CDR3 loop reads CASSLVAGYTDTQYF. CDR3 DNA sequence: TGCGCCAGCAGCTTGGTTGCGGGTTACACAGATACGCAGTATTTT.

This clonotype was counted only a few times. The chain carries TRBV4-3 and TRBJ2-7; TRBD2 aligns across 8 bases. Germline trimming cut 1 base from V and 4 bases from J; bases unmatched to any gene: 9. The CDR3 contains 16 residues. Germline V gene lookup returns CDR1 LGHNA and CDR2 YSLEER. CDR3 residues: CASSQAVAGGGYEQYF. In nucleotides, the CDR3 is TGCGCCAGCAGCCAAGCTGTCGCGGGAGGAGGGTACGAGCAGTACTTC.

This clonotype was detected a few times. The chain combines TRBV7-9 with TRBJ1-2; 7 bases agree with TRBD1. Trimming at V came to 4 bases and at J to 3 bases, leaving 14 bases not matched to a gene. The CDR3 has 17 residues. Germline loops: CDR1 SEHNR, CDR2 FQNEAQ (reference sequence). As DNA, the CDR3 is TGTGCCAGCAGCTCACTGGGGTGGTCGGGACAGCACTATGGCTACACCTTC. It specifies CASSSLGWSGQHYGYTF.

The table lists this clonotype with many counts. This chain joins TRBV7-2 and TRBJ1-2; D is possibly TRBD1 (5 bases). In germline, CDR1 is SGHTA, CDR2 FQGNSA. Between the trimmed V and J ends, which lost 5 bases and 4 bases, there was a span of 11 bases. The CDR3 is made up of 13 amino acids. In nucleotides, the CDR3 is TGTGCCAGCAGCCCCCCGGGGCCCTATGGCTACACCTTC. Translation gives CASSPPGPYGYTF.

This clonotype came up many times. This chain connects TRBV18 to TRBJ1-2, with D unclear. Per germline, CDR1 KGHSH and CDR2 LQKENI. This CDR3 region has 14 residues. V lost 2 bases to trimming and J lost 3 bases, with 10 bases between them. The CDR3 spells CASSPGVGDYGYTF. The CDR3 DNA reads TGTGCCAGCTCACCAGGAGTCGGGGACTATGGCTACACCTTC.

At least ten counts were recorded for this clonotype. The chain joins TRBV5-1 to TRBJ2-5, with 7 bases identical to TRBD2. V was pared by 1 base and J by 5 bases, with 14 bases of the junction left unmatched. CDR3 length: 17 amino acids. The germline V gene has CDR1 SGHRS and CDR2 YFSETQ. The CDR3 coding sequence is TGCGCCAGCAGCTTGTTCTCCGCCGCGGGGGTCGGGGAGACCCAGTACTTC. As protein: CASSLFSAAGVGETQYF.

At least ten counts were recorded for this clonotype. The chain recombines TRBV12-3 or TRBV12-4 with TRBJ2-4; tentatively, D is TRBD2 (6 bases). CDR3 length: 15 amino acids. Between the trimmed V and J ends, which lost 4 bases and 0 bases, there was a span of 10 bases. The DNA for the CDR3 is TGTGCCAGCAGTTCCCTGGGACTAGCCAAAAACATTCAGTACTTC. It translates to CASSSLGLAKNIQYF.

This clonotype was found many times. The CDR3: CASSIPPQLNTGELFF. DNA for the CDR3: TGTGCCAGTAGTATACCCCCTCAGTTGAACACCGGGGAGCTGTTTTTT. The chain carries TRBV19 and TRBJ2-2; unclear D gene. Germline CDR1 reads LNHDA; CDR2 reads SQIVND (reference sequence). The CDR3 consists of 16 residues. V was cut by 2 bases and J by 1 base, with 11 bases left in between.

This clonotype was detected ten times or more. The V and J genes are TRBV4-1 and TRBJ1-5; D uncertain. Germline lookup yields CDR1 MGHRA and CDR2 YSYEKL. V lost 1 base and J lost 11, with 18 bases in between. The CDR3 is made up of 15 amino acids. The CDR3 nucleotides read TGCGCCAGCAGCCAAGTTTTCCCGGTAGTGGGAGCCCAGCATTTT. It codes for CASSQVFPVVGAQHF.

This clonotype has at least ten counts. This chain connects TRBV7-2 to TRBJ2-3; D is possibly TRBD2 (6 bases). CDR1 is SGHTA, CDR2 FQGNSA, per germline. The ends were cut back, 2 bases at V and 6 bases at J, with 15 bases in the middle. This CDR3 has 15 residues. DNA of the CDR3: TGTGCCAGCAGCTTAAGTAGCGGAGGTTGGGATACGCAGTATTTT. This codes for CASSLSSGGWDTQYF.

A few counts support this clonotype. This CDR3 is CASSFYGDTQYF. CDR3 DNA: TGTGCCAGCAGCTTTTATGGAGATACGCAGTATTTT. The rearrangement joins TRBV5-5 to TRBJ2-3; D is unclear. This CDR3 spans 12 amino acids. V was clipped by 2 bases and J by 5 bases, with 6 bases between them. The germline gives CDR1 SGHKS, CDR2 YYEKEE (reference sequence).

This clonotype was seen many times. This chain's CDR3 is CSVGWGTNEKLFF. The CDR3 coding sequence is TGCAGCGTAGGATGGGGGACTAATGAAAAACTGTTTTTT. The chain couples TRBV29-1 to TRBJ1-4; D might be TRBD1 (5 bases). Germline CDR1 reads SQVTM; CDR2 reads ANQGSEA. This CDR3 contains 13 residues. The germline V and J ends were trimmed by 6 bases and 2 bases, with 10 bases remaining between them. Looking up the rest from reference TRBV29-1 and TRBJ1-4 gives the full variable domain: SAVISQKPSRDICQRGTSLTIQCQVDSQVTMMFWYRQQPGQSLTLIATANQGSEATYESGFVIDKFPISRPNLTFSTLTVSNMSPEDSSIYLCSVGWGTNEKLFFGSGTQLSVL.

This clonotype has ten or more counts. The chain carries TRBV7-2 and TRBJ2-2; 12 positions agree with TRBD2. CDR1 and CDR2 from the germline V gene are SGHTA and FQGNSA. This CDR3 is built from 15 residues. Germline trimming cut 6 bases from V and 4 bases from J; bases unmatched to any gene: 3. CDR3 DNA sequence: TGTGCCAGCAGGTCTAGCGGGAGGGCCACCGGGGAGCTGTTTTTT. The encoded protein is CASRSSGRATGELFF. Variable domain in full (rest from reference TRBV7-2 and TRBJ2-2): GAGVSQSPSNKVTEKGKDVELRCDPISGHTALYWYRQSLGQGLEFLIYFQGNSAPDKSGLPSDRFSAERTGGSVSTLTIQRTQQEDSAVYLCASRSSGRATGELFFGEGSRLTVL.

The chain joins TRBV24-1 to TRBJ2-1; D call uncertain. Germline V gene data show CDR1 as KGHDR and CDR2 as SFDVKD. V dropped 3 bases and J dropped 10 bases, with 18 bases sitting between them. The CDR3 runs to 15 residues. CDR3 sequence: CATSDRATPGKEQFF. The CDR3 DNA follows: TGTGCCACCAGTGATCGGGCTACCCCCGGTAAAGAGCAGTTCTTC.

This clonotype was recorded at least ten times. This chain links TRBV12-3 or TRBV12-4 with TRBJ1-1, with D hard to call. V was pared by 6 bases and J by 5 bases, with 7 bases between. This CDR3 is 11 amino acids long. The CDR3 here is CASSTETEAFF. Written as DNA, the CDR3 is TGTGCCAGCAGCACTGAAACTGAAGCTTTCTTT.

Ten or more counts support this clonotype. This chain connects TRBV20-1 to TRBJ2-5, with D uncertain. Germline-derived CDR1 and CDR2 are DFQATT and SNEGSKA (reference sequence). V lost 2 bases and J 5 bases, leaving 15 bases between the germline ends. The CDR3 has 14 residues. This CDR3 reads CSARMVSVGETQYF. CDR3 coding DNA: TGCAGTGCTAGAATGGTTTCGGTAGGGGAGACCCAGTACTTC.

This clonotype was seen a handful of times. V usage is TRBV5-4 and J usage is TRBJ2-7; D gene ambiguous. CDR3 length equals 14 residues. Germline V gene data show CDR1 as SGHNT and CDR2 as YYREEE (reference sequence). Deletions cut 0 bases from V and 0 bases from J, with 7 bases between. The CDR3 DNA reads as TGTGCCAGCAGCTTGGACTGGGGCTCCTACGAGCAGTACTTC. It encodes CASSLDWGSYEQYF.

The chain's CDR3 is CASRQGGNTQYF. As DNA, the CDR3 is TGTGCCAGCAGACAGGGAGGTAATACGCAGTATTTT. The V gene is TRBV6-5, the J gene TRBJ2-3; TRBD1 or TRBD2 may be the D gene (6 bases each). Germline loops: CDR1 MNHEY, CDR2 SVGAGI. The CDR3 has 12 residues. The V end lost 6 bases, the J end lost 7 bases, and 11 bases lay between the germline ends.

The rearrangement links TRBV5-1 to TRBJ2-5; D is unclear. The CDR3 length is 14 residues. Germline V lookup: CDR1 SGHRS, CDR2 YFSETQ. V shed 1 base and J shed 6 bases, with 13 bases lying between them. The CDR3 is CASSLRGEEKTQYF. In DNA form, the CDR3 reads TGCGCCAGCAGCTTGCGTGGCGAAGAAAAGACCCAGTACTTC.

This clonotype has at least ten counts. V and J are TRBV5-1 and TRBJ1-1, with a tentative D call TRBD1 (6 bases). CDR1 and CDR2 (germline): SGHRS, YFSETQ. CDR3 size: 16 residues. Deletions cut 0 bases from V and 1 base from J, with 13 bases between. CDR3 sequence: CASSLDPQGSNTEAFF. The CDR3 DNA sequence: TGCGCCAGCAGCTTGGACCCACAGGGTTCGAACACTGAAGCTTTCTTT.

V usage is TRBV24-1 and J usage is TRBJ1-4; D is unclear. This CDR3 region has 15 residues. Trimming left V 5 bases short and J 0 bases short, with 9 bases between. CDR1 is KGHDR, CDR2 SFDVKD, per germline. The CDR3 coding sequence is TGTGCCACCAGTGCATCGGGTGCAACTAATGAAAAACTGTTTTTT. As protein: CATSASGATNEKLFF.

The chain joins TRBV6-5 to TRBJ1-2; no firm D call. The CDR3 length is 10 residues. The germline gives CDR1 MNHEY, CDR2 SVGAGI. V gave up 8 bases and J gave up 2 bases, with 3 bases separating them. CDR3 in DNA: TGTGCCAGCTGGAACTATGGCTACACCTTC. This gives the protein CASWNYGYTF.

This clonotype was recorded many times. The CDR3 sequence: CAISGQGADSPLHF. The CDR3, as DNA: TGTGCCATCAGTGGACAGGGGGCAGATTCACCCCTCCACTTT. The chain links TRBV10-3 to TRBJ1-6; 10 bases match TRBD1. The ends lost 4 bases at V and 8 bases at J; junction bases unmatched: 2. The CDR3 loop spans 14 amino acids. Germline V gene sequence: CDR1 ENHRY, CDR2 SYGVKD.

V and J are TRBV27 and TRBJ1-2, with D possibly being TRBD1 (5 bases). V was clipped by 2 bases and J by 7 bases, with 14 bases between them. The CDR3 loop spans 14 amino acids. Germline CDR1 is MNHEY and CDR2 is SMNVEV (reference sequence). DNA for the CDR3: TGTGCCAGCAGTTTACGGTGGGGCGCGACTGGCTACACCTTC. Translated: CASSLRWGATGYTF.